The clone carrying this T cell receptor (beta chain) was counted ten times or more. Antigen: not known. The sample is drawn from a study of glioma-infiltrating T cells. General study points: Above-expected tissue-blood divergence occurred in all gliomas, most in low-grade ones. CDR3 overlap between tissue and blood was very small.

Using RNA template, CDR3s of TCR alpha and beta were amplified with iRepertoire arm-PCR. For one-step reverse transcription and amplification, 100-400 ng of tissue mRNA or PBMC total RNA was used. Each CDR3 protein is one row after TCRdb ran MiXCR on the multiplex PCR reads. The sample lists about 93,000 distinct CDR3 sequences, about 37% seen once, with around two fifths in the top ten. The CDR3 loop spans 15 amino acids. Germline lookup yields CDR1 SGHAT and CDR2 FQNNGV. Losses at the gene ends were 1 base for V and 6 bases for J; bases not matched to a gene: 7. V and J are TRBV11-2 and TRBJ2-3; 7 nucleotides line up with TRBD2. The sample taken for sequencing was glioma tissue, nonneoplastic brain tissue, or PBMCs (not recorded which). This receptor was obtained from a human donor with low-grade glioma or glioblastoma, undergoing nonglioma brain surgery, or in good health (not recorded which). CDR3: CASSLGREKTDTQYF. The CDR3 DNA follows: TGTGCCAGCAGCTTAGGGCGGGAGAAAACGGATACGCAGTATTTT.